This paragraph reports one TCR beta chain. Antigen specificity is unknown. The sample is drawn from a study of beta chain features in type 1 diabetes. Study results and limitations: Moderate yet significant TCRB CDR3 shortening was seen in Type 1 diabetes patients in all four CD4+ subsets. Shorter templates may be favored by PCR, equally so in patients and controls. Compared to healthy donors, patients appeared to have naive, central memory and Treg TCRB repertoires that were more alike.

Staining for CD45RO/CCR7/CD25/CD127/CD95/CD27 allowed sorting of CD4+ naive, central memory, regulatory and stem cell-like memory cells. Post-sort purity exceeded 98% for all sorted populations. The CDR3 has 14 amino acids. Germline CDR1 and CDR2: ENHRY and SYGVKD. The ends were cut back, 4 bases at V and 0 bases at J, with 8 bases in the middle. The whole isolated RNA underwent reverse transcription, so sequencing captured expressed TCRB transcripts. Assay: immunoSEQ multiplex PCR; the TCRdb copy retains only in-frame clones and omits some. The sample holds about 700,000 clones, around an eighth seen once.

Sequencing was carried out using naive CD4+ T cells from blood. This chain connects TRBV10-3 to TRBJ2-3, with no clear D. The clonotype originates from a man aged 18 to 29 with type 1 diabetes. CDR3 region: CAISVPPSTDTQYF. CDR3 in DNA: TGTGCCATCAGTGTGCCGCCTAGCACAGATACGCAGTATTTT.